These T cell receptor beta chains were read from a single sample in a study of T-cell memory formation after mild COVID-19. One entry per CDR3 protein, called by TCRdb with MiXCR from the 5' RACE reads. Of under 40,000 distinct CDR3 sequences listed, under 8% are singletons. The sample comprised PBMCs or a T cell subset sorted from them (not recorded which). The origin of the receptors is a man aged 18-30 years who had mild COVID-19 (a few samples of this study predate the infection). Cell type and time point are not known. Each CDR3 is given with its conserved first and last residue. The D gene is left open where the match is weak. The size of a clone is reported for some rows only, either as once, few or many, or as a class for expanded clones.

abundance: few
v_gene: TRBV19
j_gene: TRBJ2-1
d_gene: -
CDR3aa: CASTRARGLYNEQFF
CDR3nt: TGTGCCTCCACCAGGGCGAGGGGTCTTTACAATGAGCAGTTCTTC

abundance: many
v_gene: TRBV29-1
j_gene: TRBJ2-1
d_gene: -
CDR3aa: CSVYPGPDSYNEQFF
CDR3nt: TGCAGCGTTTACCCCGGGCCAGACTCCTACAATGAGCAGTTCTTC

abundance: many
v_gene: TRBV24-1
j_gene: TRBJ2-1
d_gene: TRBD2
CDR3aa: CATSDLLAGGINEQFF
CDR3nt: TGTGCCACCAGTGATTTGCTGGCCGGGGGGATTAATGAGCAGTTCTTC

abundance: -
v_gene: TRBV6-2/TRBV6-3
j_gene: TRBJ1-2
d_gene: TRBD1
CDR3aa: CASRPGQGSAGRYTF
CDR3nt: TGTGCCAGCAGACCCGGACAGGGGTCGGCCGGTCGCTACACCTTC

abundance: many
v_gene: TRBV5-1
j_gene: TRBJ2-7
d_gene: -
CDR3aa: CASSSTGEAYEQYF
CDR3nt: TGCGCCAGCAGCTCGACAGGTGAAGCCTACGAGCAGTACTTC

abundance: -
v_gene: TRBV5-4
j_gene: TRBJ2-3
d_gene: -
CDR3aa: CASRSGNLTDTQYF
CDR3nt: TGTGCCAGCAGGTCGGGGAACCTCACAGATACGCAGTATTTT

abundance: many
v_gene: TRBV20-1
j_gene: TRBJ1-1
d_gene: TRBD1
CDR3aa: CSARWPGGAFF
CDR3nt: TGCAGTGCTAGATGGCCAGGGGGAGCTTTCTTT

abundance: few
v_gene: TRBV3-1
j_gene: TRBJ1-5
d_gene: TRBD1
CDR3aa: CASSHAWTGDQPQHF
CDR3nt: TGTGCCAGCAGCCACGCCTGGACAGGGGATCAGCCCCAGCATTTT

abundance: many
v_gene: TRBV5-1
j_gene: TRBJ2-5
d_gene: -
CDR3aa: CASSLDPWTALGYETQYF
CDR3nt: TGCGCCAGCAGCTTAGACCCCTGGACCGCCCTGGGGTACGAGACCCAGTACTTC

abundance: many
v_gene: TRBV6-5
j_gene: TRBJ2-3
d_gene: TRBD2
CDR3aa: CATLPPGGANTQYF
CDR3nt: TGTGCCACCCTCCCGCCCGGGGGGGCAAATACGCAGTATTTT

abundance: medium-sized
v_gene: TRBV7-2
j_gene: TRBJ2-1
d_gene: -
CDR3aa: CASSLLGTSSYNEQFF
CDR3nt: TGTGCCAGCAGCTTATTAGGAACGAGCTCCTACAATGAGCAGTTCTTC